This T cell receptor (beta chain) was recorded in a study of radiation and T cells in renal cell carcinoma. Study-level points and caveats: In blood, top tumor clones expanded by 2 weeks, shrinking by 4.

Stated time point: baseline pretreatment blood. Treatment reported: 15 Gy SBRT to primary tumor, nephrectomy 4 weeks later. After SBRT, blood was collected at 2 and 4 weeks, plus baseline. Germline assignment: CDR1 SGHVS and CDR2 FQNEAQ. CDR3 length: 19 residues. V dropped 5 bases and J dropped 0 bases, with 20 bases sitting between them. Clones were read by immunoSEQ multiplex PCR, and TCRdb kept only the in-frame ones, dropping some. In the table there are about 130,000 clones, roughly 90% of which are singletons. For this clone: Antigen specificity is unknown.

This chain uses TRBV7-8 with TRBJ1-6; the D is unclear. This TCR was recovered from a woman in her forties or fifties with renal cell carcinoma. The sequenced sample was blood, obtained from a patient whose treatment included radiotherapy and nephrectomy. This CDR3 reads CASSSLIVLGFSYNSPLHF. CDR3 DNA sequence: TGTGCCAGCAGCAGCTTGATTGTCCTTGGTTTCTCCTATAATTCACCCCTCCACTTT.